The rows below give T cell receptor beta chains drawn from one sample of a study of T cell responses to AZD1222 COVID-19 vaccine. TCRdb keeps only in-frame clones here, not all; method: immunoSEQ multiplex PCR. This sample has 90,000 to 120,000 clones; 80% to 90% occur once, and the top ten carry 6.5% to 8%. The input for sequencing was peripheral blood, taken on day 0 of AZD1222 vaccination. Receptors were obtained from an adult in good health. Both conserved end residues are part of each CDR3. The D gene is left open where the match is weak. Size is stated for part of the rows, as once, few or many counts, or as a class when the clone is expanded.

TRBD1	TRBV7-2	.	TRBJ2-5	CASSFPTGARETQYF	TGTGCCAGCAGCTTTCCGACAGGGGCTCGGGAGACCCAGTACTTC
.	TRBV14	.	TRBJ2-7	CASSQRVGTGSSYEQYF	TGTGCCAGCAGCCAACGGGTGGGAACAGGGAGCTCCTACGAGCAGTACTTC
.	TRBV29-1	.	TRBJ2-1	CSPGILHSYNEQFF	TGCAGCCCGGGCATACTACACTCCTACAATGAGCAGTTCTTC
TRBD2	TRBV19	.	TRBJ2-2	CASGPLALTGELFF	TGTGCCAGTGGCCCACTAGCGCTCACCGGGGAGCTGTTTTTT
.	TRBV18	.	TRBJ1-5	CASSPLAGISNQPQHF	TGTGCCAGCTCACCTCTTGCAGGGATTAGCAATCAGCCCCAGCATTTT
.	TRBV7-2	.	TRBJ1-1	CASLKGQTNTEAFF	TGTGCCAGCCTTAAGGGACAAACCAACACTGAAGCTTTCTTT
.	TRBV13	.	TRBJ2-7	CASSLDRYEQYF	TGTGCCAGCAGCTTAGACAGATACGAGCAGTACTTC
.	TRBV30	.	TRBJ1-5	CAWSVQSNQPQHF	TGTGCCTGGAGTGTACAGAGCAATCAGCCCCAGCATTTT
TRBD1	TRBV27	.	TRBJ2-7	CASSFAGTGGREQYF	TGTGCCAGCAGTTTTGCCGGGACAGGGGGTCGGGAGCAGTACTTC
.	TRBV6-4	.	TRBJ2-3	CASRATNTDTQYF	TGTGCCAGCAGGGCGACTAACACAGATACGCAGTATTTT
.	TRBV28	once	TRBJ2-5	CASRFTGSGETQYF	TGTGCCAGCAGATTCACAGGGTCCGGAGAGACCCAGTACTTC
.	TRBV9	.	TRBJ1-1	CASSVYEPSFANTEAFF	TGTGCCAGCAGCGTGTACGAGCCAAGCTTTGCGAACACTGAAGCTTTCTTT
TRBD2	TRBV11-3	.	TRBJ2-3	CASSSRGLAGDSYGTDTQYF	TGTGCCAGCAGCTCAAGGGGACTAGCGGGGGACTCTTATGGCACAGATACGCAGTATTTT
TRBD1	TRBV6-5	.	TRBJ2-1	CASSWRDRGPYNEQFF	TGTGCCAGCAGTTGGCGGGACAGGGGGCCATACAATGAGCAGTTCTTC
.	TRBV7-3	.	TRBJ2-3	CASSLWGWTDTQYF	TGTGCCAGCAGCTTATGGGGTTGGACAGATACGCAGTATTTT
.	TRBV4-1	.	TRBJ2-1	CASSLQPDGSLIDEQFF	TGCGCCAGCAGCCTTCAACCGGATGGTAGCTTGATCGATGAGCAGTTCTTC
TRBD2	TRBV18	.	TRBJ2-1	CASSPPVAGGWGEQFF	TGTGCCAGCTCACCACCAGTAGCGGGGGGGTGGGGTGAGCAGTTCTTC
TRBD1	TRBV7-9	.	TRBJ1-2	CASSTGQGGYTF	TGTGCCAGCAGCACGGGACAGGGGGGTTACACCTTC
TRBD2	TRBV28	.	TRBJ2-1	CASSLREIAGGSYNEQFF	TGTGCCAGCAGTTTAAGGGAGATAGCGGGAGGCTCCTACAATGAGCAGTTCTTC
TRBD1	TRBV19	.	TRBJ1-5	CASGDRGRYQPQHF	TGTGCCAGTGGGGACAGGGGGAGGTATCAGCCCCAGCATTTT
.	TRBV5-8	.	TRBJ1-1	CASVGYLNTEAFF	TGTGCCAGCGTCGGTTACTTGAACACTGAAGCTTTCTTT
.	TRBV7-3	.	TRBJ2-1	CASSLTRNNEQFF	TGTGCCAGCAGTCTAACTAGGAACAATGAGCAGTTCTTC
TRBD2	TRBV9	.	TRBJ2-1	CASSAGLAANEQFF	TGTGCCAGCAGCGCGGGACTAGCGGCTAATGAGCAGTTCTTC
.	TRBV6-6	few	TRBJ2-3	CASRGGYTDTQYF	TGTGCCAGCAGAGGGGGATACACAGATACGCAGTATTTT
.	TRBV29-1	.	TRBJ2-5	CSGGRAQETQYF	TGCAGCGGTGGGCGGGCTCAAGAGACCCAGTACTTC
TRBD1	TRBV5-6	medium-sized	TRBJ2-1	CASSWGTGAYNEQFF	TGTGCCAGCAGCTGGGGGACAGGGGCCTACAATGAGCAGTTCTTC
.	TRBV7-3	.	TRBJ2-1	CASSLYSDRYYNEQFF	TGTGCCAGCAGCTTATACTCAGACAGATACTACAATGAGCAGTTCTTC
.	TRBV7-9	.	TRBJ2-7	CASSLDSEYEQYF	TGTGCCAGCAGCTTAGACTCGGAGTACGAGCAGTACTTC
TRBD1	TRBV7-7	.	TRBJ2-1	CASSPTPGTGYNEQFF	TGTGCCAGCAGCCCAACTCCCGGGACAGGGTATAATGAGCAGTTCTTC
.	TRBV28	.	TRBJ2-7	CASSPGGREQYF	TGTGCCAGCAGCCCAGGGGGGCGCGAGCAGTACTTC
.	TRBV7-8	.	TRBJ1-5	CASSRGQLNQPQHF	TGTGCCAGCAGCCGGGGACAACTCAATCAGCCCCAGCATTTT
TRBD1	TRBV3-1/TRBV3-2	.	TRBJ1-6	CASSPGQGRSPLHF	TGTGCCAGCAGCCCGGGACAGGGGAGATCACCCCTCCACTTT
.	TRBV4-2	.	TRBJ2-1	CASSPSRDGYNEQFF	TGTGCCAGCAGCCCTTCTCGGGACGGATACAATGAGCAGTTCTTC
TRBD2	TRBV7-9	once	TRBJ2-5	CASSFPGGRRETQYF	TGTGCCAGCAGCTTCCCGGGAGGACGTCGAGAGACCCAGTACTTC
.	TRBV12-3/TRBV12-4	few	TRBJ1-1	CASSLEDRRRAFF	TGTGCCAGCAGTTTAGAAGACCGCCGCAGGGCTTTCTTT
TRBD2	TRBV6-7	.	TRBJ2-7	CASSYPRASGRGGYEQYF	TGTGCCAGCAGTTACCCCAGGGCTAGCGGGAGAGGTGGGTACGAGCAGTACTTC
.	TRBV4-3	.	TRBJ1-2	CASSHETGTDVYGYTF	TGCGCCAGCAGCCATGAGACCGGGACGGATGTCTATGGCTACACCTTC
.	TRBV3-1/TRBV3-2	.	TRBJ2-7	CASSQAGQSYEQYF	TGTGCCAGCAGCCAAGCAGGACAGAGCTACGAGCAGTACTTC
TRBD1	TRBV29-1	.	TRBJ1-1	CSVSGDSRVAEAFF	TGCAGCGTTTCAGGGGACAGTAGGGTAGCTGAAGCTTTCTTT
.	TRBV29-1	.	TRBJ2-3	CSVPRGSLGSTDTQYF	TGCAGCGTCCCCCGTGGCAGTTTGGGTAGCACAGATACGCAGTATTTT
.	TRBV5-4	.	TRBJ2-7	CASSLVLSEQYF	TGTGCCAGCAGCTTGGTTTTGAGTGAGCAGTACTTC
.	TRBV4-1	.	TRBJ2-1	CASSDAGGSSYNEQFF	TGCGCCAGCAGCGACGCAGGGGGGAGCTCCTACAATGAGCAGTTCTTC
TRBD2	TRBV19	.	TRBJ2-1	CASSLPKASGYNEQFF	TGTGCCAGTAGCCTACCCAAGGCTAGCGGTTACAATGAGCAGTTCTTC
.	TRBV5-1	.	TRBJ1-2	CASRLSGDGYGYTF	TGCGCCAGCAGGCTGTCGGGAGACGGCTATGGCTACACCTTC
.	TRBV3-1/TRBV3-2	.	TRBJ1-5	CASSQDTNRDQPQHF	TGTGCCAGCAGCCAAGATACTAACAGAGATCAGCCCCAGCATTTT
TRBD2	TRBV3-1/TRBV3-2	.	TRBJ2-3	CASSLAGGYTDTQYF	TGTGCCAGCAGCCTAGCGGGAGGGTATACAGATACGCAGTATTTT
.	TRBV5-1	.	TRBJ2-5	CASSLVGQNQETQYF	TGCGCCAGCAGCTTGGTGGGACAAAACCAAGAGACCCAGTACTTC
TRBD2	TRBV7-3	.	TRBJ2-2	CASSATSGRTGELFF	TGTGCCAGCAGCGCTACTAGCGGGAGGACCGGGGAGCTGTTTTTT
.	TRBV7-2	.	TRBJ2-7	CASSFSYEQYF	TGTGCCAGCAGCTTCTCCTACGAGCAGTACTTC
.	TRBV20-1	.	TRBJ1-1	CSASRPEAFF	TGCAGTGCTAGCAGGCCGGAAGCTTTCTTT
.	TRBV28	.	TRBJ2-1	CASREQVESYNEQFF	TGTGCCAGCAGAGAGCAGGTCGAGTCCTACAATGAGCAGTTCTTC
TRBD1	TRBV28	.	TRBJ1-1	CASSFSRTGDTEAFF	TGTGCCAGCAGTTTTTCCAGGACAGGGGACACTGAAGCTTTCTTT
TRBD2	TRBV5-1	.	TRBJ2-2	CASSLTSGSGKTGELFF	TGCGCCAGCAGCTTAACTAGCGGGAGCGGAAAAACCGGGGAGCTGTTTTTT
TRBD1	TRBV6-2/TRBV6-3	few	TRBJ1-1	CASSIRGQGFTEAFF	TGTGCCAGCAGTATACGCGGACAGGGTTTCACTGAAGCTTTCTTT
TRBD1	TRBV14	.	TRBJ2-6	CASRETGAGANVLTF	TGTGCCAGCAGGGAGACAGGGGCCGGGGCCAACGTCCTGACTTTC
.	TRBV5-5	.	TRBJ2-5	CASSLAVGETQYF	TGTGCCAGCAGCTTGGCGGTGGGGGAGACCCAGTACTTC